One sample yielded the 18 T cell receptor beta chains listed below, sequenced in a study of T cell responses to AZD1222 COVID-19 vaccine. Generated by immunoSEQ multiplex PCR, the TCRdb table keeps only in-frame clones and is missing some. The sample has fewer than 120,000 clones, about nine tenths seen once. The input for sequencing was peripheral blood, taken 28 days after the second AZD1222 dose. The receptors stem from an adult who received the AZD1222 COVID-19 vaccine.

V gene TRBV4-1 combines with J gene TRBJ2-4, with 7 nucleotides matching TRBD1. This CDR3 region has 14 residues. The V gene's germline CDR1 is MGHRA and CDR2 YSYEKL. The J segment lost 5 bases and the V segment lost 5 bases, leaving 6 bases of the junction unmatched. The CDR3 DNA reads TGCGCCAGCAGCTCCTACAGGGGTGAAAACATTCAGTACTTC. It translates to CASSSYRGENIQYF.

This clone was counted a single time. This sequence joins TRBV6-5 and TRBJ2-3; 13 positions match TRBD2. Trimming removed 8 bases from V and 4 bases from J; junction bases left unmatched: 6. Germline lookup yields CDR1 MNHEY and CDR2 SVGAGI. The length of the CDR3 is 15 residues. The CDR3 sequence is CASRRLAGGPDTQYF. The CDR3 nucleotides are TGTGCCAGCCGAAGACTAGCGGGGGGACCAGATACGCAGTATTTT.

The V and J genes are TRBV24-1 and TRBJ1-6; D is unresolved. Germline V gives CDR1 KGHDR, CDR2 SFDVKD. V shed 6 bases and J shed 4 bases, with 6 bases lying between them. The CDR3 contains 13 residues. DNA for the CDR3: TGTGCCACCAGTCGGGGATATAATTCACCCCTCCACTTT. Its translation: CATSRGYNSPLHF.

The chain uses TRBV7-2 and TRBJ1-1, with D possibly being TRBD1 (5 bases). CDR3 length: 15 amino acids. Between the trimmed V and J ends, which lost 3 bases and 4 bases, there was a span of 15 bases. Germline assignment: CDR1 SGHTA and CDR2 FQGNSA. The CDR3 sequence is CASSFQPGPGTEAFF. In DNA, the CDR3 is TGTGCCAGCAGCTTCCAACCGGGACCTGGCACTGAAGCTTTCTTT.

Here the CDR3 reads CASSKGSGFRDEKLFF. The CDR3 DNA follows: TGTGCCAGCAGCAAAGGATCAGGGTTTAGGGATGAAAAACTGTTTTTT. V and J are TRBV21-1 and TRBJ1-4; TRBD1 was called by the table and not checked on the DNA. TRBV21-1 is noted as a pseudogene. The CDR3 covers 16 residues.

The V call is TRBV18, the J call TRBJ1-5; D remains unclear. With 5 bases removed from V and 3 bases from J, the gap between germline ends came to 14 bases. CDR1 and CDR2 from the germline V gene are KGHSH and LQKENI. CDR3 size: 15 residues. CDR3 sequence reads: CASSKGQTDNQPQHF. Here the CDR3 DNA reads TGTGCCAGCTCAAAGGGTCAGACGGACAATCAGCCCCAGCATTTT.

The rearrangement joins TRBV10-3 to TRBJ1-2; D is unresolved. The CDR3 has 15 residues. V was cut by 3 bases and J by 3 bases, with 14 bases left in between. The germline V gene has CDR1 ENHRY and CDR2 SYGVKD. The CDR3 sequence: CAISEPRALYYGYTF. In DNA, the CDR3 is TGTGCCATCAGTGAACCCAGAGCCTTGTACTATGGCTACACCTTC.

As concerns this clone: The junction shows a germline mismatch at one end, possibly a read error. The V and J genes are TRBV7-7 and TRBJ2-3; 11 nucleotides line up with TRBD2. The CDR3 length is 15 residues. The germline V gene encodes CDR1 SSHAT and CDR2 FNYEAQ (reference sequence). The CDR3 DNA is TGTGCTAGCAGCGTCACTAGCGGGGGAACAGATACGCAGTATTTT. This codes for CASSVTSGGTDTQYF.

The rearrangement links TRBV5-6 to TRBJ2-7; unclear D gene. CDR3 length: 12 amino acids. Between the trimmed V and J ends, which lost 1 base and 3 bases, there was a span of 5 bases. CDR1 is SGHDT, CDR2 YYEEEE, per germline. The chain's CDR3 is CASSLRYYEQYF. The CDR3 DNA sequence: TGTGCCAGCAGCTTGAGGTACTACGAGCAGTACTTC.

This clone was seen only a few times. This chain links TRBV4-3 with TRBJ1-3; D gene unclear. V was clipped by 3 bases and J by 0 bases, with 12 bases between them. The CDR3 sequence is 16 residues long. Germline V gives CDR1 LGHNA, CDR2 YSLEER. Here the CDR3 reads CASSQAPHNSGNTIYF. CDR3 coding DNA: TGCGCCAGCAGCCAGGCCCCCCACAACTCTGGAAACACCATATATTTT.

The chain combines TRBV27 with TRBJ2-7, with D possibly being TRBD1 (6 bases). The CDR3 runs to 14 residues. Between the trimmed V and J ends, which lost 3 bases and 4 bases, there was a span of 13 bases. CDR1 is MNHEY and CDR2 is SMNVEV in the germline V gene (reference sequence). The CDR3 DNA follows: TGTGCCAGCAGTTTCGGACAGATGGGATACGAGCAGTACTTC. Protein: CASSFGQMGYEQYF.

Written as DNA, the CDR3 is TGTGCCAGCAGACTGCCGGACGGGGGCACTGAAGCTTTCTTT. Translation gives CASRLPDGGTEAFF. V and J are TRBV6-5 and TRBJ1-1, with a possible D match to TRBD1 (5 bases). This CDR3 has 14 amino acids. Per germline, CDR1 MNHEY and CDR2 SVGAGI. Trimming took off 6 bases at V and 4 bases at J, with 15 bases between the two ends.

The chain combines TRBV30 with TRBJ2-3; TRBD1 is a possible D gene (5 bases). The CDR3 has 14 residues. V gave up 1 base and J gave up 3 bases, with 11 bases separating them. The germline gives CDR1 GTSNPN, CDR2 SVGIG (reference sequence). In DNA, the CDR3 is TGTGCCTGGAGTGAAGGGGTGGGTACAGATACGCAGTATTTT. This translates into CAWSEGVGTDTQYF. Full variable domain (outside the CDR3, taken from reference TRBV30 and TRBJ2-3): SQTIHQWPATLVQPVGSPLSLECTVEGTSNPNLYWYRQAAGRGLQLLFYSVGIGQISSEVPQNLSASRPQDRQFILSSKKLLLSDSGFYLCAWSEGVGTDTQYFGPGTRLTVL.

J is TRBJ2-7 and V is TRBV7-2; D remains unclear. CDR3 size: 13 residues. Germline V CDR1 and CDR2: SGHTA, FQGNSA. Trimming took 5 bases from V and 9 from J, leaving 17 bases between them. The CDR3 coding sequence is TGTGCCAGCAGCCCCCAAGGGCAGCGTGGGCAGTACTTC. Translating gives CASSPQGQRGQYF.

V usage is TRBV5-4 and J usage is TRBJ1-1; 9 nucleotides match TRBD1. J gave up 4 bases and V 0 bases, and 1 base lay outside the gene matches. This CDR3 has 14 residues. Germline V CDR1 and CDR2: SGHNT, YYREEE (reference sequence). The CDR3 sequence: CASSLGQGVTEAFF. CDR3 in DNA: TGTGCCAGCAGCTTGGGACAGGGGGTCACTGAAGCTTTCTTT. Based on the CDR3 plus reference TRBV5-4 and TRBJ1-1, the full variable domain is ETGVTQSPTHLIKTRGQQVTLRCSSQSGHNTVSWYQQALGQGPQFIFQYYREEENGRGNFPPRFSGLQFPNYSSELNVNALELDDSALYLCASSLGQGVTEAFFGQGTRLTVV.

This clone showed up just a few times. This chain joins TRBV15 and TRBJ2-7; D may correspond to TRBD1 or TRBD2 (5 bases each). Germline CDR1 is LNHNV and CDR2 is YYDKDF (reference sequence). The CDR3 consists of 16 residues. With 0 bases removed from V and 6 bases from J, the gap between germline ends came to 18 bases. CDR3 coding DNA: TGTGCCACCAGCAGAGATGTTGGGGGTTTTAATGGCGAGCAGTACTTC. Protein product: CATSRDVGGFNGEQYF.

This chain connects TRBV15 to TRBJ1-2, with a possible D match to TRBD1 (5 bases). Germline V gene lookup returns CDR1 LNHNV and CDR2 YYDKDF (reference sequence). V was cut by 9 bases and J by 5 bases, with 19 bases left in between. This CDR3 has 14 amino acids. The CDR3 DNA sequence: TGTGCCACTTCAATCCGGGGGGATGGGTATGGCTACACCTTC. Its protein is CATSIRGDGYGYTF. Full variable domain (outside the CDR3, taken from reference TRBV15 and TRBJ1-2): DAMVIQNPRYQVTQFGKPVTLSCSQTLNHNVMYWYQQKSSQAPKLLFHYYDKDFNNEADTPDNFQSRRPNTSFCFLDIRSPGLGDTAMYLCATSIRGDGYGYTFGSGTRLTVV.

The CDR3 sequence: CATGFVGPPGGELFF. The CDR3 DNA reads TGTGCCACCGGCTTTGTGGGGCCTCCGGGCGGGGAGCTGTTTTTT. This chain connects TRBV27 to TRBJ2-2, with D possibly TRBD1 on 5 matching bases. The CDR3 has 15 amino acids. Between the trimmed V and J ends, which lost 10 bases and 7 bases, there was a span of 22 bases. The germline V gene has CDR1 MNHEY and CDR2 SMNVEV (reference sequence).